Detailed here is one T cell receptor (beta chain). The antigen remains unidentified. The entry originates in a study of cytomegalovirus exposure and HLA in healthy donors. Study observations and caveats: Among TCR sequences, most were rare, though some public TCRs appeared in many donors.

The length of the CDR3 is 18 residues. V was pared by 4 bases and J by 0 bases, with 9 bases of the junction left unmatched. The germline V gene has CDR1 SGHAT and CDR2 FQNNGV. The repertoire was sequenced with immunoSEQ multiplex PCR; TCRdb's copy has only in-frame clones and lacks some. The table includes tens of thousands of clones, around 96% detected once. This rearrangement joins TRBV11-2 to TRBJ2-2, with 9 bases lining up with TRBD2. The TCR comes from a man aged 18 to 30 in good health and CMV-seropositive. The sequenced sample consisted of PBMCs. CDR3 DNA sequence: TGTGCCAGCAGCTCTATAGCGGGAGAGTACCCGAACACCGGGGAGCTGTTTTTT. Protein sequence: CASSSIAGEYPNTGELFF.